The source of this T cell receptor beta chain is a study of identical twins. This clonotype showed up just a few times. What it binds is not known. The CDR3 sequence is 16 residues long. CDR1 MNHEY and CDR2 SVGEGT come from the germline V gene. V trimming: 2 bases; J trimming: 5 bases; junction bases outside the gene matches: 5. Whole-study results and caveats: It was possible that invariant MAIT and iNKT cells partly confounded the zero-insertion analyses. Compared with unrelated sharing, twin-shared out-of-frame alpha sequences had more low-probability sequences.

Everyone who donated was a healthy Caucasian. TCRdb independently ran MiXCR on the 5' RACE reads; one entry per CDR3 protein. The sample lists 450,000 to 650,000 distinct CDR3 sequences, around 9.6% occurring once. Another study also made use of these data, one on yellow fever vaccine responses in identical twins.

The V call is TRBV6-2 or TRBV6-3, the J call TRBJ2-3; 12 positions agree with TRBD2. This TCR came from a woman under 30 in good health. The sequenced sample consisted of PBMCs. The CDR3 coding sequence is TGTGCCAGCAGTTACGCTCTAGCGGGAGGGAAAGATACGCAGTATTTT. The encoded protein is CASSYALAGGKDTQYF.